A single sample gave rise to the 13 T cell receptor beta chains below, sequenced in a study of T cell changes during pregnancy in multiple sclerosis. Data came from immunoSEQ multiplex PCR; TCRdb stores just in-frame clones and leaves some out. The profile shows 46,000 or so clones, 93% of them singletons. This material consisted of CD8+ T cells from peripheral blood mononuclear cells, taken after pregnancy. These receptors came from a female donor with multiple sclerosis, enrolled in a pregnancy study.

The chain is built from TRBV27 and TRBJ2-7; perhaps TRBD1 as D (8 bases). V was shortened by 7 bases and J by 1 base, with 14 bases between the two germline ends. This CDR3 spans 14 amino acids. In germline, CDR1 is MNHEY, CDR2 SMNVEV (reference sequence). The CDR3 nucleotides are TGTGCCAGCACCCTACAGGGGGGGTCCTACGAGCAGTACTTC. Translating it yields CASTLQGGSYEQYF.

The chain uses TRBV28 and TRBJ1-5; perhaps TRBD1 as D (6 bases). Germline CDR1 MDHEN, CDR2 SYDVKM. CDR3 length: 15 amino acids. V was trimmed by 10 bases and J by 5 bases, leaving 21 bases between them. The CDR3 DNA follows: TGTGCCACCACGTTGCACAGGGACCCAGATCAGCCCCAGCATTTT. This codes for CATTLHRDPDQPQHF.

V is TRBV7-9 and J is TRBJ1-2; D call uncertain. The CDR3 totals 15 residues. The V and J ends lost 1 base and 5 bases respectively, with 14 bases between them. The germline CDR1 and CDR2 sequences are SEHNR and FQNEAQ (reference sequence). The CDR3 loop is CASSLGRASGYGYTF. In DNA, the CDR3 is TGTGCCAGCAGCTTAGGCCGGGCGTCGGGGTATGGCTACACCTTC.

V gene TRBV7-6 combines with J gene TRBJ2-1; no firm D call. The germline V and J ends were trimmed by 1 base and 1 base, with 5 bases remaining between them. The CDR3 length is 14 residues. The germline gives CDR1 SGHVS, CDR2 FNYEAQ. This chain's CDR3 is CASSLGGSYNEQFF. As DNA, the CDR3 is TGTGCCAGCAGCTTAGGCGGATCCTACAATGAGCAGTTCTTC.

The chain carries TRBV13 and TRBJ2-1, with D perhaps TRBD1 (5 bases). Trimming stripped 3 bases from V and 4 bases from J, with 7 bases between. Germline CDR1 and CDR2: PRHDT and FYEKMQ (reference sequence). The CDR3 totals 13 residues. In DNA, the CDR3 is TGTGCCAGCAGCTTTAACAGGTACAATGAGCAGTTCTTC. It encodes CASSFNRYNEQFF.

V gene TRBV13 combines with J gene TRBJ2-5, with 7 positions matching TRBD1. J gave up 5 bases and V 5 bases, and 5 bases lay outside the gene matches. The CDR3 contains 13 residues. Germline CDR1 is PRHDT and CDR2 is FYEKMQ (reference sequence). The CDR3 protein is CASSHGTAETQYF. CDR3 nucleotide sequence: TGTGCCAGCAGCCACGGGACAGCTGAGACCCAGTACTTC.

This chain joins TRBV12-5 and TRBJ1-1, with 7 bases that match TRBD1. V lost 3 bases to trimming and J lost 3 bases; unmatched junction nucleotides: 7. The CDR3 contains 15 residues. Per the germline V gene, CDR1 is LGHNT and CDR2 is FRNRAP. The CDR3 region is CASGLRGLEDTEAFF. The CDR3 coding sequence is TGTGCTAGTGGTTTAAGGGGGCTAGAGGACACTGAAGCTTTCTTT.

This chain uses TRBV14 with TRBJ2-7; TRBD1 matches at 11 bases. The CDR3 loop spans 13 amino acids. The V and J ends lost 4 bases and 5 bases, in that order; junction bases with no gene match: 1. The germline V gene has CDR1 SGHDN and CDR2 FVKESK. The CDR3 here is CASSRDRGDEQYF. Here the CDR3 DNA reads TGTGCCAGCAGCCGGGACAGGGGGGACGAGCAGTACTTC.

V and J are TRBV27 and TRBJ1-1; a weak D match, TRBD1 (5 bases). Between the trimmed V and J ends, which lost 6 bases and 2 bases, there was a span of 13 bases. Germline assignment: CDR1 MNHEY and CDR2 SMNVEV (reference sequence). This CDR3 region has 14 residues. The CDR3 DNA sequence: TGTGCCAGCAGAACCCACGGGGGTAACACTGAAGCTTTCTTT. Translation: CASRTHGGNTEAFF.

The J gene is TRBJ2-1, the V gene TRBV7-9; possible D gene TRBD2, 5 bases. With 8 bases removed from V and 8 bases from J, the gap between germline ends came to 13 bases. The length of the CDR3 is 12 residues. Germline V gene data show CDR1 as SEHNR and CDR2 as FQNEAQ (reference sequence). The CDR3 region has the DNA TGTGCCAGCGCGGATGGAGGCGATGAGCAGTTCTTC. Amino acids: CASADGGDEQFF.

This clone has a single count. V usage is TRBV19 and J usage is TRBJ2-2; D may be TRBD2 (6 bases). Germline-derived CDR1 and CDR2 are LNHDA and SQIVND (reference sequence). V lost 10 bases and J lost 6, with 12 bases in between. This CDR3 has 12 residues. The CDR3 DNA reads TGTGCCACCCGACCGGGGGCCGGGGAGCTGTTTTTT. Protein sequence: CATRPGAGELFF.

The chain combines TRBV7-9 with TRBJ1-2; possible D gene TRBD1, 5 bases. This CDR3 is 15 amino acids long. V lost 5 bases and J 4 bases, leaving 17 bases between the germline ends. Germline V gives CDR1 SEHNR, CDR2 FQNEAQ (reference sequence). The DNA of the CDR3 is TGTGCCAGCAGCCTAGGGGACTTGGCCCCCTATGGCTACACCTTC. This codes for CASSLGDLAPYGYTF.

The V and J genes are TRBV28 and TRBJ2-3; the match to TRBD2 covers 7 bases. This CDR3 spans 16 amino acids. V dropped 6 bases and J dropped 0; count of bases not matched to a gene: 9. Germline-derived CDR1 and CDR2 are MDHEN and SYDVKM. The CDR3 DNA is TGTGCCAGCAGCCTATCTAGCGGACTTAGCACAGATACGCAGTATTTT. This codes for CASSLSSGLSTDTQYF.